The 14 T cell receptor beta chains listed next were all sequenced from one sample in a study of T cells in Graves' hyperthyroidism and ophthalmopathy. The source material, RNA transcripts, was used to amplify TCR beta CDR3 regions. HTBI primers drove first-round RT-PCR of the TCR CDR3. One entry per CDR3 protein results from TCRdb running MiXCR on the multiplex PCR reads. This repertoire shows 310,000 or so distinct CDR3 sequences, approximately 17% found once; its top ten account for less than 70%. The sample taken for sequencing was blood. The receptors shown here come from a woman in her fifties or sixties with Graves' ophthalmopathy.

This clonotype was detected ten times or more. The rearrangement joins TRBV12-3 or TRBV12-4 to TRBJ1-1, with TRBD1 as a possible D gene (5 bases). Deletions cut 6 bases from V and 7 bases from J, with 9 bases between. The CDR3 length is 11 residues. CDR3 DNA sequence: TGTGCCAGCAGCGACCAGGGTGAAGCTTTCTTT. As protein: CASSDQGEAFF.

Ten or more counts support this clonotype. The rearrangement links TRBV20-1 to TRBJ2-1; D is unclear. Trimming removed 0 bases from V and 5 bases from J, with 8 bases in between. This CDR3 has 13 amino acids. Germline assignment: CDR1 DFQATT and CDR2 SNEGSKA (reference sequence). In DNA form, the CDR3 reads TGCAGTGCTAGAGATCCCACTAACAATGAGCAGTTCTTC. It encodes CSARDPTNNEQFF.

The J gene is TRBJ1-5, the V gene TRBV5-1; 11 bases match TRBD1. This CDR3 has 15 residues. J gave up 6 bases and V 3 bases, and 5 bases lay outside the gene matches. In germline, CDR1 is SGHRS, CDR2 YFSETQ. CDR3 sequence reads: CASSSGGQGGQPQHF. The DNA of the CDR3 is TGCGCCAGCAGCTCAGGGGGACAGGGGGGTCAGCCCCAGCATTTT.

Points on this clonotype: A much larger clone differs by one base, so this may be a read error. The J gene is TRBJ1-6, the V gene TRBV12-3 or TRBV12-4; weak D call: TRBD1 (5 bases). The CDR3 is made up of 14 amino acids. The CDR3 protein is CASSSQEGTSPLYF. In DNA, the CDR3 is TGTGCCAGCAGCTCACAGGAGGGGACGTCACCCCTCTACTTT.

The rearrangement links TRBV5-1 to TRBJ2-5, with 9 positions matching TRBD2. In germline, CDR1 is SGHRS, CDR2 YFSETQ. The CDR3 runs 13 residues. V was clipped by 7 bases and J by 4 bases; unmatched bases: 5. The DNA of the CDR3 is TGCGCCAGCGGCGCGGGAGGGGGAGAGACCCAGTACTTC. Translated: CASGAGGGETQYF.

The sample holds many counts of this clonotype. J is TRBJ1-6 and V is TRBV20-1; 7 bases are a match to TRBD1. Germline CDR1 is DFQATT and CDR2 is SNEGSKA (reference sequence). The CDR3 covers 12 residues. V shed 8 bases, J shed 8 bases, and the junction held 6 bases outside the gene matches. This CDR3 is CSTTDRDSPLHF. DNA of the CDR3: TGCAGTACAACCGACAGGGATTCACCCCTCCACTTT.

This clonotype has a count of ten or more. The chain joins TRBV12-3 or TRBV12-4 to TRBJ1-2; 7 positions match TRBD1. The V and J ends lost 5 bases and 4 bases, in that order; junction bases with no gene match: 10. This CDR3 has 15 amino acids. The CDR3 region has the DNA TGTGCCAGCAGTCCCCAGGGACAGACTCTCTATGGCTACACCTTC. The encoded protein is CASSPQGQTLYGYTF.

The chain is built from TRBV9 and TRBJ2-1; 10 nucleotides agree with TRBD2. V gave up 0 bases and J gave up 5 bases; unmatched junction bases: 8. CDR1 and CDR2 from the germline V gene are SGDLS and YYNGEE. There are 17 residues in the CDR3. The CDR3 DNA is TGTGCCAGCAGCGTAGTTAGCGGGGGGTTAACCGACAATGAGCAGTTCTTC. This encodes CASSVVSGGLTDNEQFF.

This clonotype was detected many times. The chain employs TRBV11-2 and TRBJ1-1, with a tentative D call TRBD1 (5 bases). The CDR3 is 15 residues long. The V gene's germline CDR1 is SGHAT and CDR2 FQNNGV. V lost 3 bases, J lost 1 base, and 12 bases lay in between. The CDR3 nucleotides are TGTGCCAGCAGCTTGGCCGGGACGGCGAACACTGAAGCTTTCTTT. Protein: CASSLAGTANTEAFF.

This clonotype has at least ten counts. The chain has TRBV6-2 or TRBV6-3 and TRBJ2-1; D assignment may be TRBD1 or TRBD2 (6 bases each). The CDR3 runs 15 residues. V lost 5 bases and J 4 bases, leaving 15 bases between the germline ends. Per germline, CDR1 MNHEY and CDR2 SVGEGT. The CDR3 DNA reads TGTGCCAGCAGTAAAACGGGGGCGCCGTACAATGAGCAGTTCTTC. This sequence encodes CASSKTGAPYNEQFF.

At least ten counts were recorded for this clonotype. The V and J genes are TRBV6-1 and TRBJ1-5; D unresolved. The V end lost 5 bases, the J end lost 0 bases, and 8 bases lay between the germline ends. The CDR3 totals 14 residues. CDR1 is MNHNS and CDR2 is SASEGT in the germline V gene. The CDR3 DNA is TGTGCCAGCAGTACAGCCTATAGCAATCAGCCCCAGCATTTT. It translates to CASSTAYSNQPQHF.

This clonotype was seen ten or more times. The rearrangement uses TRBV7-2 and TRBJ2-1; 13 bases match TRBD2. Germline lookup yields CDR1 SGHTA and CDR2 FQGNSA. The CDR3 is 19 residues long. J gave up 0 bases and V 1 base, and 6 bases lay outside the gene matches. The DNA of the CDR3 is TGTGCCAGCAGCTTAGGTGGACTAGCGGGAGAGAGCTCCTACAATGAGCAGTTCTTC. Translating it yields CASSLGGLAGESSYNEQFF.

This clonotype showed up many times. The rearrangement uses TRBV5-1 and TRBJ2-7, with 9 bases lining up with TRBD2. The CDR3 length is 15 residues. Germline V gives CDR1 SGHRS, CDR2 YFSETQ. J lost 4 bases, V lost 4 bases, and 9 bases had no gene match. The CDR3 nucleotides read TGCGCCAGCAGCGCACACCCTAGCGGGGAATACGAGCAGTACTTC. Translating it yields CASSAHPSGEYEQYF.

This clonotype occurred many times. V is TRBV5-8 and J is TRBJ2-3; a possible D gene is TRBD1 (5 bases). Trimming took 2 bases from V and 6 from J, leaving 13 bases between them. The CDR3 runs 14 residues. Germline lookup yields CDR1 SGHTS and CDR2 YDEGEE. The CDR3 DNA sequence: TGTGCCAGCAGCTTCTCGACAGCAGGTGATACGCAGTATTTT. This translates into CASSFSTAGDTQYF.